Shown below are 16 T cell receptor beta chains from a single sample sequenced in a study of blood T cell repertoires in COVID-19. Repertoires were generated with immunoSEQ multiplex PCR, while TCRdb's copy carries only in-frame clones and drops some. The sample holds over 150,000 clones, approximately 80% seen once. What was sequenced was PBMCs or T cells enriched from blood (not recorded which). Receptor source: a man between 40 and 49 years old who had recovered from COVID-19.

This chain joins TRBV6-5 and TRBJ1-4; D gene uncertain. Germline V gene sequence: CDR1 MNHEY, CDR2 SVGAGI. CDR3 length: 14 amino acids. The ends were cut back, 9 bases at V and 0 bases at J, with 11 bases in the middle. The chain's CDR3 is CARSHGATNEKLFF. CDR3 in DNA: TGTGCCAGGAGTCATGGAGCAACTAATGAAAAACTGTTTTTT.

CDR3 coding DNA: TGTGCCAGCAGCCAAAGTTACAGGGAGACTGAAGCTTTCTTT. Its translation is CASSQSYRETEAFF. The chain employs TRBV3-1 (or the pseudogene TRBV3-2) and TRBJ1-1; weak D call: TRBD1 (6 bases). V shed 2 bases and J shed 5 bases, with 12 bases lying between them. The germline V gene encodes CDR1 LGHDT and CDR2 YNNKEL (reference sequence). The CDR3 runs 14 residues.

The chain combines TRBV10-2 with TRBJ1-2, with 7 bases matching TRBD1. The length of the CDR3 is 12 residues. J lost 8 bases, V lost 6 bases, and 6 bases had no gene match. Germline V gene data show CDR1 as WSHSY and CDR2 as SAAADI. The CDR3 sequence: CASRPDRAGYTF. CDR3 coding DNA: TGCGCCAGCAGACCCGACAGGGCGGGCTACACCTTC.

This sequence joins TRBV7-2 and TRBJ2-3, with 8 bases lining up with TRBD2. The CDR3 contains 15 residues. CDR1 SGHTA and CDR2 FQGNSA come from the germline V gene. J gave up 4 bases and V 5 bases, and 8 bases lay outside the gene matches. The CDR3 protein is CASSVRGGESDTQYF. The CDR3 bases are TGTGCCAGCAGCGTCCGGGGGGGGGAGTCAGATACGCAGTATTTT.

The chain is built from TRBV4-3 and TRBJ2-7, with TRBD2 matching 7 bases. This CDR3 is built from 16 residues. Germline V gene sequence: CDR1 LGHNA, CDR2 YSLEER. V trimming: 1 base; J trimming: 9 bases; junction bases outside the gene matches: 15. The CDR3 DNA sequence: TGCGCCAGCAGCCAAGTCCGCGACCCCCAAGCGGGACGGCAGTACTTC. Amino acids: CASSQVRDPQAGRQYF.

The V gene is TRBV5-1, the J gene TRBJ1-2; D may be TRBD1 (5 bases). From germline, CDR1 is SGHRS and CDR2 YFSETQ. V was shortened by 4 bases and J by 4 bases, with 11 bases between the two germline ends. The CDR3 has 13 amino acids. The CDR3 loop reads CASSRDSSYGYTF. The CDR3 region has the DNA TGCGCCAGCAGCCGAGACAGTTCCTATGGCTACACCTTC.

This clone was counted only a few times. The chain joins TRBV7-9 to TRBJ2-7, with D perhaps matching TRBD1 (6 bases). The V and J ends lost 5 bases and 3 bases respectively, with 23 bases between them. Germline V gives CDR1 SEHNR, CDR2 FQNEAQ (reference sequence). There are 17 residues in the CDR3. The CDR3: CASSPPTGDWGFYEQYF. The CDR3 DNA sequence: TGTGCCAGCAGCCCACCGACAGGAGATTGGGGCTTCTACGAGCAGTACTTC.

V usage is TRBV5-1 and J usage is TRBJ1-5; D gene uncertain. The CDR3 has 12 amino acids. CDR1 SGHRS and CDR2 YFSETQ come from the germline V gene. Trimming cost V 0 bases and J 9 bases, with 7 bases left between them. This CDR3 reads CASSLDSGPQHF. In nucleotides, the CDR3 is TGCGCCAGCAGCTTGGATTCGGGGCCCCAGCATTTT. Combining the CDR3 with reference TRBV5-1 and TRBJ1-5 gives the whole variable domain KAGVTQTPRYLIKTRGQQVTLSCSPISGHRSVSWYQQTPGQGLQFLFEYFSETQRNKGNFPGRFSGRQFSNSRSEMNVSTLELGDSALYLCASSLDSGPQHFGDGTRLSIL.

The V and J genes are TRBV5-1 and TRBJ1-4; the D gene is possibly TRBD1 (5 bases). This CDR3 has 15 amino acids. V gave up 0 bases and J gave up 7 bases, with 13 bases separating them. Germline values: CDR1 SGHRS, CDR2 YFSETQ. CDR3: CASSLGGGVAEKLFF. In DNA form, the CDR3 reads TGCGCCAGCAGCTTGGGAGGAGGGGTGGCTGAAAAACTGTTTTTT. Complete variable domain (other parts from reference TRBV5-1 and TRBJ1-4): KAGVTQTPRYLIKTRGQQVTLSCSPISGHRSVSWYQQTPGQGLQFLFEYFSETQRNKGNFPGRFSGRQFSNSRSEMNVSTLELGDSALYLCASSLGGGVAEKLFFGSGTQLSVL.

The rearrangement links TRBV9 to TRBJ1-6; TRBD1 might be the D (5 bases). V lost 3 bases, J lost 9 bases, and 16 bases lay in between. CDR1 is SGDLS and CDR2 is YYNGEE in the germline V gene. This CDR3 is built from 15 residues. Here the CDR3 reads CASSEGVGGFSPLHF. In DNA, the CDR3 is TGTGCCAGCAGCGAAGGGGTCGGAGGGTTTTCACCCCTCCACTTT. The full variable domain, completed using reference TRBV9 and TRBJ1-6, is DSGVTQTPKHLITATGQRVTLRCSPRSGDLSVYWYQQSLDQGLQFLIQYYNGEERAKGNILERFSAQQFPDLHSELNLSSLELGDSALYFCASSEGVGGFSPLHFGNGTRLTVT.

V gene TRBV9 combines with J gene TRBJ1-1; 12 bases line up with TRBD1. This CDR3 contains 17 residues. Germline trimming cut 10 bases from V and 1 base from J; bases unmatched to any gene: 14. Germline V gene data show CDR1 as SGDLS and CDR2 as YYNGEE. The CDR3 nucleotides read TGTGCCTCTGGACCGGGACAGGGGGCATATACGAACACTGAAGCTTTCTTT. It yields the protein CASGPGQGAYTNTEAFF.

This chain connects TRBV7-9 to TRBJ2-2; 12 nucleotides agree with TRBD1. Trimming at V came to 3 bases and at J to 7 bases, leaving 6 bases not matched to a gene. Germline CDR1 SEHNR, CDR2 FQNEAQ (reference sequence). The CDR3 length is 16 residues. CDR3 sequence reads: CASSLGTGGFGGELFF. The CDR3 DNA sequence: TGTGCCAGCAGCTTGGGGACAGGGGGCTTCGGCGGGGAGCTGTTTTTT.

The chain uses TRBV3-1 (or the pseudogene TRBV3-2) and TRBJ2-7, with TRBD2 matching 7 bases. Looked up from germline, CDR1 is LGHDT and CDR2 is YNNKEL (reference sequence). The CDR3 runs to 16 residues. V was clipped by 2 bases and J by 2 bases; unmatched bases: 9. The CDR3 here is CASSQHSGYEPYEQYF. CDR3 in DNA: TGTGCCAGCAGCCAACATAGCGGGTATGAACCCTACGAGCAGTACTTC.

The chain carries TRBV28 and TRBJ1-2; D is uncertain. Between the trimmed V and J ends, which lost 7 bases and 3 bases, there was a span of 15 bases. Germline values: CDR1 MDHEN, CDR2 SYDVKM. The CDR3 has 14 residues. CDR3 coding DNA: TGTGCCAGCACTCGGGCGGGCCGGGACTATGGCTACACCTTC. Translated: CASTRAGRDYGYTF.

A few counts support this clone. The CDR3 sequence is CASSLSVQETQYF. CDR3 bases: TGTGCCAGCAGCTTATCAGTCCAAGAGACCCAGTACTTC. The V and J genes are TRBV7-2 and TRBJ2-5; D gene ambiguous. Looked up from germline, CDR1 is SGHTA and CDR2 is FQGNSA. V lost 2 bases to trimming and J lost 1 base, with 5 bases between them. The CDR3 is 13 amino acids.

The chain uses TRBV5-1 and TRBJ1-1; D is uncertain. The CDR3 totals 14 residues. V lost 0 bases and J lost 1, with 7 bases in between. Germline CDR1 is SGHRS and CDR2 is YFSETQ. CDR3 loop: CASSLEAGNTEAFF. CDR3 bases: TGCGCCAGCAGCTTGGAGGCAGGGAACACTGAAGCTTTCTTT.